The 6 T cell receptor beta chains in this list originate from one sample, sequenced in a study of graft-versus-host responses after intestinal transplantation. Their cognate antigens are unknown. Measured with immunoSEQ multiplex PCR; TCRdb has only the in-frame clones, and not every one. The sample contains over 80,000 clones, 92% of which appear only once. Sequencing was performed on unstimulated CD8+ T cells sorted from spleen or lymph node cells, taken before transplant. These receptor sequences come from a human donor who was the organ donor for an intestinal transplant.

The V call is TRBV4-2, the J call TRBJ2-7; the D is unclear. CDR3 length: 15 amino acids. V lost 6 bases to trimming and J lost 1 base, with 16 bases between them. The germline gives CDR1 LGHNA, CDR2 YNFKEQ. The CDR3 sequence is CASSPSTAISYEQYF. For the CDR3, the DNA is TGTGCCAGCAGTCCAAGCACAGCAATATCCTACGAGCAGTACTTC.

V is TRBV5-4 and J is TRBJ2-5; 8 positions agree with TRBD1. Trimming took 4 bases from V and 6 from J; bases not matched to a gene: 5. CDR1 and CDR2 (germline): SGHNT, YYREEE (reference sequence). The length of the CDR3 is 13 residues. CDR3 nucleotide sequence: TGTGCCAGCAGCGTGACAGGGGTGCAGACCCAGTACTTC. This gives the protein CASSVTGVQTQYF. Filled out from reference TRBV5-4 and TRBJ2-5, the complete variable domain reads ETGVTQSPTHLIKTRGQQVTLRCSSQSGHNTVSWYQQALGQGPQFIFQYYREEENGRGNFPPRFSGLQFPNYSSELNVNALELDDSALYLCASSVTGVQTQYFGPGTRLLVL.

The chain recombines TRBV7-9 with TRBJ1-2; a possible D gene is TRBD1 (5 bases). Germline V gene data show CDR1 as SEHNR and CDR2 as FQNEAQ (reference sequence). The ends were cut back, 1 base at V and 12 bases at J, with 12 bases in the middle. The CDR3 length is 12 residues. The CDR3 region has the DNA TGTGCCAGCAGCTTAGGTCCTGCGGGGGACACCTTC. Its translation: CASSLGPAGDTF.

This chain joins TRBV7-9 and TRBJ1-2; perhaps TRBD1 as D (6 bases). Germline lookup yields CDR1 SEHNR and CDR2 FQNEAQ (reference sequence). V was pared by 5 bases and J by 4 bases, with 14 bases between. The CDR3 contains 14 residues. The DNA of the CDR3 is TGTGCCAGCAGCAACATCGACAGGATCTATGGCTACACCTTC. Amino acid sequence: CASSNIDRIYGYTF.

J is TRBJ1-6 and V is TRBV7-6; 7 nucleotides match TRBD1. This CDR3 is built from 15 residues. J was trimmed by 8 bases and V by 5 bases; bases with no gene match: 9. Germline V gene lookup returns CDR1 SGHVS and CDR2 FNYEAQ. The CDR3 region has the DNA TGTGCCAGCAGCGAGGGGGCCGTTCGGGATTCACCCCTCCACTTT. It codes for CASSEGAVRDSPLHF.

The CDR3 sequence is CASSLGRYRNEQYF. In nucleotides, the CDR3 is TGTGCCAGCAGCTTAGGCCGGTATCGTAACGAGCAGTACTTC. The chain recombines TRBV13 with TRBJ2-7, with D unresolved. Germline CDR1 reads PRHDT; CDR2 reads FYEKMQ (reference sequence). The CDR3 loop spans 14 amino acids. Deletions cut 0 bases from V and 5 bases from J, with 11 bases between.